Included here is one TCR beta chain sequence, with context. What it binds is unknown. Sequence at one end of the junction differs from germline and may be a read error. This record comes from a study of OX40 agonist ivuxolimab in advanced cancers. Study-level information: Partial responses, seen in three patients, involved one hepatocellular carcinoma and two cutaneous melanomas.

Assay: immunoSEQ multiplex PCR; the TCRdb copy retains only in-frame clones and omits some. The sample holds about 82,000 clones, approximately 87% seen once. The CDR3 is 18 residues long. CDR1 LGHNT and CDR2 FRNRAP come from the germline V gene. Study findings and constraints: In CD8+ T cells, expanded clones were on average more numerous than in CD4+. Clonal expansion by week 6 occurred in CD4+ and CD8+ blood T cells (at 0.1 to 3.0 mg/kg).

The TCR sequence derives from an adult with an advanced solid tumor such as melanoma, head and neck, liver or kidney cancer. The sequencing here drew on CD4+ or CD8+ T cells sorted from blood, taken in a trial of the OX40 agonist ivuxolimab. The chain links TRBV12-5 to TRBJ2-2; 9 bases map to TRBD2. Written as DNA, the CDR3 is TGTGCTAGTGGGTTGGGTGTCGGCGGGGGGGCGGCCACCGGGGAGCTGTTTTTT. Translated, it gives CASGLGVGGGAATGELFF.